These 24 T cell receptor beta chains were all obtained from the same sample, sequenced in a study of control samples from healthy donors and cancer patients. Clones were sequenced by immunoSEQ multiplex PCR, and TCRdb holds only the in-frame ones, with some missing. The sample yields roughly 120,000 clones, around 87% seen once. Sequencing used PBMCs. The receptors derive from a woman aged 55 to 70 with lung cancer.

This clone came up once. The chain links TRBV11-2 to TRBJ2-4, with 7 bases identical to TRBD1. Germline trimming cut 6 bases from V and 4 bases from J; bases unmatched to any gene: 9. CDR3 length: 15 amino acids. Germline CDR1 and CDR2: SGHAT and FQNNGV. The CDR3 loop is CASRPTRTGKNIQYF. The CDR3, as DNA: TGTGCCAGCAGGCCCACCCGGACAGGAAAAAACATTCAGTACTTC.

The chain is built from TRBV5-4 and TRBJ2-7, with TRBD2 matching over 10 bases. J was trimmed by 5 bases and V by 4 bases; bases with no gene match: 3. The CDR3 loop spans 13 amino acids. CDR1 SGHNT and CDR2 YYREEE come from the germline V gene (reference sequence). In nucleotides, the CDR3 is TGTGCCAGCAGCGGAAGCGGGAGGGACGAGCAGTACTTC. It yields the protein CASSGSGRDEQYF.

The genes are TRBV19 and TRBJ1-2; weak D call: TRBD1 (5 bases). The V gene lost 1 base and the J gene lost 6 bases, with 15 bases spanning the gap. Germline CDR1 and CDR2: LNHDA and SQIVND (reference sequence). The CDR3 consists of 15 residues. This chain's CDR3 is CASSIAVFGTNGYTF. CDR3 DNA: TGTGCCAGTAGTATAGCCGTTTTTGGGACCAATGGCTACACCTTC.

The chain joins TRBV6-5 to TRBJ1-1, with 7 bases that match TRBD1. CDR3 length: 15 amino acids. Trimming at V came to 5 bases and at J to 6 bases, leaving 12 bases not matched to a gene. Germline CDR1 is MNHEY and CDR2 is SVGAGI. The CDR3 DNA reads TGTGCCAGCAGTCTAACACAGGGGCAGTGGGCTGAAGCTTTCTTT. It codes for CASSLTQGQWAEAFF.

This chain connects TRBV5-1 to TRBJ2-3, with 8 bases matching TRBD2. There are 15 residues in the CDR3. Germline trimming cut 5 bases from V and 2 bases from J; bases unmatched to any gene: 7. Germline V CDR1 and CDR2: SGHRS, YFSETQ. CDR3 residues: CASSFQRENTDTQYF. The DNA for the CDR3 is TGCGCCAGCAGTTTTCAGCGGGAGAACACAGATACGCAGTATTTT. Full variable domain (remainder filled in from reference TRBV5-1 and TRBJ2-3): KAGVTQTPRYLIKTRGQQVTLSCSPISGHRSVSWYQQTPGQGLQFLFEYFSETQRNKGNFPGRFSGRQFSNSRSEMNVSTLELGDSALYLCASSFQRENTDTQYFGPGTRLTVL.

The gene calls are TRBV18 and TRBJ1-2, with D possibly TRBD1 on 5 matching bases. This CDR3 comprises 13 residues. Germline V gene lookup returns CDR1 KGHSH and CDR2 LQKENI. V was cut by 5 bases and J by 6 bases, with 13 bases left in between. The CDR3 sequence: CASSVGVRDGYTF. In nucleotides, the CDR3 is TGTGCCAGCTCAGTAGGGGTGCGTGATGGCTACACCTTC.

The chain uses TRBV6-1 and TRBJ1-2; D unclear. The V gene lost 0 bases and the J gene lost 0 bases, with 11 bases spanning the gap. The CDR3 has 16 residues. Germline-derived CDR1 and CDR2 are MNHNS and SASEGT. The CDR3 is CASSEASPSANYGYTF. In DNA form, the CDR3 reads TGTGCCAGCAGTGAAGCTTCGCCCTCAGCTAACTATGGCTACACCTTC.

This chain links TRBV11-3 with TRBJ2-1, with 7 nucleotides matching TRBD1. The CDR3 is 13 amino acids. V lost 5 bases and J lost 6; bases outside the gene matches: 4. Germline lookup yields CDR1 SGHNT and CDR2 YENEEA. CDR3 loop: CASSHRDSNEQFF. Here the CDR3 DNA reads TGTGCCAGCAGCCACAGGGACAGCAATGAGCAGTTCTTC.

V usage is TRBV19 and J usage is TRBJ2-2; D gene unclear. Germline loops: CDR1 LNHDA, CDR2 SQIVND (reference sequence). The CDR3 sequence is 14 residues long. V was clipped by 6 bases and J by 0 bases, with 8 bases between them. The CDR3 bases are TGTGCCAGTAGGTCCCTAGCGAACACCGGGGAGCTGTTTTTT. Translating it yields CASRSLANTGELFF.

The chain joins TRBV6-5 to TRBJ1-2; TRBD1 might be the D (6 bases). This CDR3 comprises 14 residues. Trimming stripped 8 bases from V and 8 bases from J, with 21 bases between. Germline loops: CDR1 MNHEY, CDR2 SVGAGI. The CDR3 sequence: CASGPQQGVGGYTF. DNA for the CDR3: TGTGCCAGCGGCCCACAACAGGGAGTAGGGGGCTACACCTTC.

The genes are TRBV6-2 or TRBV6-3 and TRBJ1-6; 7 nucleotides agree with TRBD1. Trimming removed 5 bases from V and 4 bases from J; junction bases left unmatched: 17. CDR3 length: 19 residues. From germline, CDR1 is MNHEY and CDR2 SVGEGT. CDR3 sequence reads: CASSTDRARRADYNSPLHF. DNA for the CDR3: TGTGCCAGCAGTACCGACAGGGCCCGGCGAGCGGATTATAATTCACCCCTCCACTTT.

This clone was picked up a small number of times. V and J are TRBV11-3 and TRBJ1-1; no reliable D call. Germline CDR1 SGHNT, CDR2 YENEEA. The V and J ends lost 1 base and 7 bases respectively, with 13 bases between them. This CDR3 region has 14 residues. For the CDR3, the DNA is TGTGCCAGCAGCTTAGTAGGTGGGATTGGTGAAGCTTTCTTT. It is translated as CASSLVGGIGEAFF.

The chain links TRBV7-9 to TRBJ2-7; TRBD1 is a possible D gene (6 bases). The V and J ends lost 5 bases and 4 bases respectively, with 21 bases between them. There are 16 residues in the CDR3. Germline values: CDR1 SEHNR, CDR2 FQNEAQ (reference sequence). CDR3 DNA sequence: TGTGCCAGCAGCCCACTGTTGACAGGCCTTGGGTACGAGCAGTACTTC. Its translation is CASSPLLTGLGYEQYF. Using reference TRBV7-9 and TRBJ2-7 for the parts outside the CDR3, the full variable domain is DTGVSQNPRHKITKRGQNVTFRCDPISEHNRLYWYRQTLGQGPEFLTYFQNEAQLEKSRLLSDRFSAERPKGSFSTLEIQRTEQGDSAMYLCASSPLLTGLGYEQYFGPGTRLTVT.

The chain couples TRBV5-6 to TRBJ2-7; TRBD1 is a possible D gene (5 bases). V lost 0 bases and J 2 bases, leaving 12 bases between the germline ends. The CDR3 is 15 amino acids. The germline CDR1 and CDR2 sequences are SGHDT and YYEEEE. The CDR3 coding sequence is TGTGCCAGCAGCTTGGGACAGACAACGACCTACGAGCAGTACTTC. Translated: CASSLGQTTTYEQYF.

This chain links TRBV29-1 with TRBJ1-1; D is perhaps TRBD1 (6 bases). V was clipped by 6 bases and J by 4 bases, with 15 bases between them. CDR1 and CDR2 from the germline V gene are SQVTM and ANQGSEA. This CDR3 has 13 amino acids. CDR3 sequence reads: CSVLSRGSTEAFF. The CDR3 nucleotides read TGCAGCGTCCTCTCGAGGGGGTCCACTGAAGCTTTCTTT.

The V call is TRBV7-3, the J call TRBJ1-1; a weak D match, TRBD1 (5 bases). Germline CDR1 SGHTA, CDR2 FQGTGA. Trimming removed 8 bases from V and 3 bases from J, with 13 bases in between. The length of the CDR3 is 13 residues. CDR3 amino acids: CASSGQGDTEAFF. The CDR3 DNA reads TGTGCCAGCTCGGGCCAAGGGGACACTGAAGCTTTCTTT.

The chain employs TRBV11-2 and TRBJ1-2; D perhaps matches TRBD1 (6 bases). The CDR3 sequence is 15 residues long. Germline CDR1 reads SGHAT; CDR2 reads FQNNGV. The V gene lost 5 bases and the J gene lost 1 base, with 14 bases spanning the gap. This CDR3 reads CASSPSGTINYGYTF. The CDR3 region has the DNA TGTGCCAGCAGCCCTTCAGGGACAATTAACTATGGCTACACCTTC.

The chain uses TRBV6-5 and TRBJ2-1; TRBD2 agrees at 7 bases. Germline trimming cut 7 bases from V and 5 bases from J; bases unmatched to any gene: 8. CDR1 is MNHEY and CDR2 is SVGAGI in the germline V gene. The CDR3 covers 14 residues. CDR3 sequence: CASMMPGGHNEQFF. CDR3 DNA: TGTGCCAGCATGATGCCGGGAGGTCACAATGAGCAGTTCTTC.

This chain joins TRBV7-2 and TRBJ1-3, with D unresolved. V lost 1 base and J 0 bases, leaving 10 bases between the germline ends. CDR1 and CDR2 from the germline V gene are SGHTA and FQGNSA. This CDR3 contains 16 residues. The CDR3 sequence: CASSLVRWSSGNTIYF. CDR3 DNA: TGTGCCAGCAGCTTAGTTCGGTGGAGCTCTGGAAACACCATATATTTT.

The chain carries TRBV5-1 and TRBJ1-1; a weak D match, TRBD1 (6 bases). Trimming left V 4 bases short and J 1 base short, with 8 bases between. CDR1 is SGHRS and CDR2 is YFSETQ in the germline V gene. The CDR3 is 13 amino acids. For the CDR3, the DNA is TGCGCCAGCAGCCTAGGGGGGAACACTGAAGCTTTCTTT. It is translated as CASSLGGNTEAFF.

The chain recombines TRBV6-5 with TRBJ1-1; D uncertain. This CDR3 has 13 residues. Trimming took off 6 bases at V and 12 bases at J, with 20 bases between the two ends. CDR1 is MNHEY, CDR2 SVGAGI, per germline. The DNA of the CDR3 is TGTGCCAGCAGCGAGGGTCCGTTCCCGAAGCCTTTCTTT. Translated, it gives CASSEGPFPKPFF.

The rearrangement links TRBV5-1 to TRBJ2-7; 10 positions agree with TRBD2. The CDR3 runs 15 residues. Per the germline V gene, CDR1 is SGHRS and CDR2 is YFSETQ. Trimming removed 4 bases from V and 4 bases from J; junction bases left unmatched: 8. CDR3 region: CASSPQGLATYEQYF. DNA for the CDR3: TGCGCCAGCAGCCCCCAGGGACTAGCGACATACGAGCAGTACTTC.

The chain links TRBV9 to TRBJ1-6, with 10 bases lining up with TRBD1. CDR1 is SGDLS and CDR2 is YYNGEE in the germline V gene. V gave up 3 bases and J gave up 0 bases; unmatched junction bases: 3. The length of the CDR3 is 17 residues. The CDR3 DNA is TGTGCCAGCAGCGAGGGACAGGGGAGCTCCTATAATTCACCCCTCCACTTT. Its translation is CASSEGQGSSYNSPLHF.

J is TRBJ2-2 and V is TRBV9; 12 bases agree with TRBD2. The V segment lost 3 bases and the J segment 3 bases; nucleotides outside the gene matches: 6. Germline CDR1 and CDR2: SGDLS and YYNGEE. This CDR3 spans 17 amino acids. CDR3 region: CASSDPSGRAYTGELFF. For the CDR3, the DNA is TGTGCCAGCAGCGACCCTAGCGGGAGGGCGTACACCGGGGAGCTGTTTTTT.